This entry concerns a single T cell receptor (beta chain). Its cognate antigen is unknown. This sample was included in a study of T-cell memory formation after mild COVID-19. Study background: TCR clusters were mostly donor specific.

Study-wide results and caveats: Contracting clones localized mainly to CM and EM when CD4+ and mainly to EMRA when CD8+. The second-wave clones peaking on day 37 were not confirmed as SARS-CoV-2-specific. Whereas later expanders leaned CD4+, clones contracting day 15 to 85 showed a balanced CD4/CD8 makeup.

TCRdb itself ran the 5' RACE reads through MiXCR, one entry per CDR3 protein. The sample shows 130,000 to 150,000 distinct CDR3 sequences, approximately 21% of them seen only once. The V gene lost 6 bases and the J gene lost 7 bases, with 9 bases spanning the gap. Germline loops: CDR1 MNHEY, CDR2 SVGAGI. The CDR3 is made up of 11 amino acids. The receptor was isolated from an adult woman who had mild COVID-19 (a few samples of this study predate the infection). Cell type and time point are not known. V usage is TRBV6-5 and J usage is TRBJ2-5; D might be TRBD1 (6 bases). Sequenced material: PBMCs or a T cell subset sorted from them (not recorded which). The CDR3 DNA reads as TGTGCCAGCAGGGAAGGGGGGACCCAGTACTTC. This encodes CASREGGTQYF.